This T cell receptor (beta chain) was profiled in a study of OX40 agonist ivuxolimab in advanced cancers. The study, taken as a whole, reports: Researchers did not determine the expanded peripheral T cells' antigen specificity.

A note on this clone: Its antigen is still unknown. Other DNA variants within this sample encode the same CDR3.

TCRdb's copy holds only in-frame clones and misses some; the assay was immunoSEQ multiplex PCR. The sample carries about 22,000 clones, around 77% recorded once. Germline V gene data show CDR1 as SGHTA and CDR2 as FQGNSA. CDR3 length: 15 amino acids. Trimming shortened V by 5 bases and J by 0 bases, and 13 bases separated the two germline ends. This clonotype was obtained from an adult with an advanced solid tumor such as melanoma, head and neck, liver or kidney cancer. V is TRBV7-2 and J is TRBJ1-1; a possible D gene is TRBD1 (6 bases). Source: CD4+ or CD8+ T cells sorted from blood, taken in a trial of the OX40 agonist ivuxolimab. The CDR3 sequence: CASSPLGAMNTEAFF. The CDR3 DNA reads as TGTGCCAGCAGCCCCCTGGGGGCAATGAACACTGAAGCTTTCTTT.